These 20 T cell receptor beta chains were all obtained from the same sample, sequenced in a study of graft-versus-host responses after intestinal transplantation. Data came from immunoSEQ multiplex PCR; TCRdb stores just in-frame clones and leaves some out. The sample contains roughly 60,000 clones, under 95% of which appear only once. The sample consisted of PBMCs, taken approximately 120 days after intestinal transplantation. The receptors here all came from a human patient who received an intestinal transplant, so some T cells may come from the graft donor.

The V and J genes are TRBV10-3 and TRBJ2-7; the D gene could be TRBD1 or TRBD2 (7 bases each). The germline CDR1 and CDR2 sequences are ENHRY and SYGVKD. CDR3 length equals 13 residues. With 10 bases removed from V and 1 base from J, the gap between germline ends came to 14 bases. CDR3 sequence (DNA): TGTGCCACGGGGGAGGGGGCTTCCTACGAGCAGTACTTC. As protein: CATGEGASYEQYF.

This clone was seen a handful of times. The gene calls are TRBV28 and TRBJ2-2; D not resolved. Trimming took off 2 bases at V and 1 base at J, with 8 bases between the two ends. The CDR3 has 15 amino acids. Per germline, CDR1 MDHEN and CDR2 SYDVKM. In nucleotides, the CDR3 is TGTGCCAGCAGTTTACCCGAAAGGAACACCGGGGAGCTGTTTTTT. Its protein is CASSLPERNTGELFF.

The CDR3 nucleotides are TGTGCCAGCAGCCGAGACTATAGCAATCAGCCCCAGCATTTT. This codes for CASSRDYSNQPQHF. This rearrangement joins TRBV7-6 to TRBJ1-5; D gene uncertain. This CDR3 contains 14 residues. From germline, CDR1 is SGHVS and CDR2 FNYEAQ. The germline V and J ends were trimmed by 5 bases and 0 bases, with 8 bases remaining between them.

This clone turned up a few times. This chain uses TRBV27 with TRBJ2-7; 11 bases align to TRBD1. V lost 1 base and J lost 4; bases outside the gene matches: 3. This CDR3 has 15 amino acids. CDR1 and CDR2 (germline): MNHEY, SMNVEV (reference sequence). This chain's CDR3 is CASSLWGTGGYEQYF. CDR3 nucleotides: TGTGCCAGCAGTTTATGGGGGACAGGGGGGTACGAGCAGTACTTC.

This clone occurred a few times. The J gene is TRBJ2-7, the V gene TRBV6-6; 7 bases match TRBD2. The CDR3 consists of 15 residues. With V trimmed by 0 bases and J by 0 bases, 2 bases remained unmatched. Germline CDR1 reads MNHNY; CDR2 reads SVGAGI (reference sequence). CDR3 sequence reads: CASSYSTSDSYEQYF. CDR3 bases: TGTGCCAGCAGTTACTCCACTAGCGACTCCTACGAGCAGTACTTC.

This clone was counted only a few times. The chain employs TRBV4-1 and TRBJ2-1, with 7 bases matching TRBD2. V lost 0 bases, J lost 2 bases, and 4 bases stayed unmatched. The CDR3 is 16 amino acids. Germline-derived CDR1 and CDR2 are MGHRA and YSYEKL. CDR3 protein: CASSQDQGGTYNEQFF. For the CDR3, the DNA is TGCGCCAGCAGCCAAGATCAGGGAGGGACCTACAATGAGCAGTTCTTC.

The DNA of the CDR3 is TGCGCCAGCAGGGGACTAGCGGGAGGCGATGAGCAGTTCTTC. Its translation: CASRGLAGGDEQFF. This chain joins TRBV5-1 and TRBJ2-1; 15 bases map to TRBD2. CDR3 size: 14 residues. The V and J ends lost 5 bases and 8 bases, in that order; junction bases with no gene match: 2. Germline CDR1 is SGHRS and CDR2 is YFSETQ.

The rearrangement links TRBV5-1 to TRBJ2-1; 12 bases line up with TRBD1. Trimming removed 3 bases from V and 9 bases from J; junction bases left unmatched: 10. CDR1 is SGHRS, CDR2 YFSETQ, per germline. The CDR3 length is 16 residues. DNA of the CDR3: TGCGCCAGCAGCTCCCGGCGGGACAGGGGGCCAAGTGAGCAGTTCTTC. Its protein is CASSSRRDRGPSEQFF.

This chain uses TRBV18 with TRBJ2-7; a weak D match, TRBD1 (6 bases). Germline-derived CDR1 and CDR2 are KGHSH and LQKENI. This CDR3 comprises 13 residues. The V end lost 8 bases, the J end lost 7 bases, and 18 bases lay between the germline ends. The CDR3 DNA reads as TGTGCCAGCCCGGGACACGACCTACGGGAGCAGTACTTC. Its translation: CASPGHDLREQYF.

This CDR3 is CASSIPGLAGAIPLEQYF. The CDR3 region has the DNA TGTGCCAGCAGTATTCCGGGACTAGCGGGGGCGATACCCCTAGAGCAGTACTTC. The chain employs TRBV14 and TRBJ2-7; 14 positions match TRBD2. CDR3 length: 18 residues. CDR1 is SGHDN and CDR2 is FVKESK in the germline V gene. Unmatched junction bases numbered 17, after V lost 6 bases and J lost 7 bases.

The chain has TRBV2 and TRBJ2-2; TRBD1 matches 11 bases. With 8 bases clipped from V and 3 bases from J, the junction kept 2 bases outside the gene matches. The CDR3 is 14 amino acids. Germline lookup yields CDR1 SNHLY and CDR2 FYNNEI. CDR3 DNA: TGTGCCAGCCGGGGACAGGGGGACACCGGGGAGCTGTTTTTT. This sequence encodes CASRGQGDTGELFF.

The rearrangement uses TRBV14 and TRBJ1-6, with no clear D. The CDR3 consists of 18 residues. Trimming took off 0 bases at V and 0 bases at J, with 12 bases between the two ends. Germline V CDR1 and CDR2: SGHDN, FVKESK. CDR3 sequence (DNA): TGTGCCAGCAGCCAAGATAGGTTCGGTTACTCCTATAATTCACCCCTCCACTTT. The encoded protein is CASSQDRFGYSYNSPLHF.

This sequence joins TRBV11-2 and TRBJ1-6; no clear D. The CDR3 contains 15 residues. The V end lost 1 base, the J end lost 8 bases, and 12 bases lay between the germline ends. Germline lookup yields CDR1 SGHAT and CDR2 FQNNGV. CDR3 DNA sequence: TGTGCCAGCAGCTTAGGTCGGGGATTTGATTCACCCCTCCACTTT. Protein sequence: CASSLGRGFDSPLHF.

The rearrangement joins TRBV7-8 to TRBJ1-1; D is possibly TRBD1 (6 bases). The CDR3 is made up of 13 amino acids. V dropped 5 bases and J dropped 8 bases, with 15 bases sitting between them. Germline CDR1 reads SGHVS; CDR2 reads FQNEAQ. The CDR3 is CASSPGAGREAFF. CDR3 in DNA: TGTGCCAGCAGCCCAGGGGCGGGCCGAGAAGCTTTCTTT. Variable domain in full (rest from reference TRBV7-8 and TRBJ1-1): GAGVSQSPRYKVAKRGQDVALRCDPISGHVSLFWYQQALGQGPEFLTYFQNEAQLDKSGLPSDRFFAERPEGSVSTLKIQRTQQEDSAVYLCASSPGAGREAFFGQGTRLTVV.

The chain joins TRBV10-3 to TRBJ2-7, with 9 bases that match TRBD1. The CDR3 has 14 amino acids. V trimming: 6 bases; J trimming: 2 bases; junction bases outside the gene matches: 5. Germline V CDR1 and CDR2: ENHRY, SYGVKD. The CDR3 nucleotides read TGTGCCATCAGCGGACAGGGGAGGACCTACGAGCAGTACTTC. This codes for CAISGQGRTYEQYF.

The gene calls are TRBV27 and TRBJ2-3; no reliable D call. The ends were cut back, 1 base at V and 2 bases at J, with 4 bases in the middle. Germline V gives CDR1 MNHEY, CDR2 SMNVEV (reference sequence). This CDR3 region has 13 residues. CDR3 residues: CASSLWVTDTQYF. In DNA, the CDR3 is TGTGCCAGCAGTTTATGGGTCACAGATACGCAGTATTTT.

The genes are TRBV19 and TRBJ2-7; TRBD1 matches at 7 bases. J lost 3 bases, V lost 1 base, and 12 bases had no gene match. The CDR3 consists of 17 residues. The germline V gene encodes CDR1 LNHDA and CDR2 SQIVND (reference sequence). CDR3 coding DNA: TGTGCCAGTAGTATAGGTTTAGGACAGGACCTTTTCTACGAGCAGTACTTC. Encoded protein: CASSIGLGQDLFYEQYF.

The chain employs TRBV28 and TRBJ2-7, with D unresolved. Germline CDR1 MDHEN, CDR2 SYDVKM. CDR3 size: 11 residues. Trimming cost V 8 bases and J 7 bases, with 12 bases left between them. The CDR3 DNA reads TGTGCCAGCTCCTGGTCCGGGGAGCAGTACTTC. Encoded protein: CASSWSGEQYF.

By share of the sample, this clone is medium-sized. The chain is built from TRBV6-1 and TRBJ1-6; 7 nucleotides line up with TRBD1. This CDR3 comprises 18 residues. J lost 4 bases, V lost 6 bases, and 15 bases had no gene match. Germline CDR1 MNHNS, CDR2 SASEGT. CDR3 bases: TGTGCCAGCAGCGAACTCCAATACCAGACAGGGTATAATTCACCCCTCCACTTT. It yields the protein CASSELQYQTGYNSPLHF.

This chain connects TRBV6-4 to TRBJ1-5; D call uncertain. The V end lost 3 bases, the J end lost 5 bases, and 8 bases lay between the germline ends. Germline V lookup: CDR1 MRHNA, CDR2 SNTAGT. The CDR3 has 13 amino acids. CDR3 sequence (DNA): TGTGCCAGCAGTGATCTACCTTATCAGCCCCAGCATTTT. This encodes CASSDLPYQPQHF.